The next 27 T cell receptor beta chains were all read from a single sample in a study of metastatic and nonmetastatic thyroid tumors (dated by TCRdb to between 2020 and 2021). No treatment had been received by any patient before thyroid surgery. Receptors were amplified or captured by PCR. The listed sequencing device is Illumina HiSeq 4000. TCRdb reprocessed the public reads (quality trimming at Q25 with fastp, clone calling with MiXCR) and kept in-frame beta chains. The sample table contains under 20,000 clones; only one count was recorded for approximately 27% of them. Roughly 22% of the sample belongs to the ten largest clones. Material for sequencing was tumor tissue. The receptor source for this set is a female donor with papillary thyroid cancer or a benign thyroid nodule (not recorded which). Some clones in this sample may be carry-over from other donors' samples.

The V gene is TRBV28, the J gene TRBJ1-1; 9 nucleotides match TRBD1. The length of the CDR3 is 15 residues. Trimming took 3 bases from V and 6 from J; bases not matched to a gene: 8. Germline CDR1 is MDHEN and CDR2 is SYDVKM. CDR3 amino acids: CASSFLDRGMSEAFF. The CDR3 nucleotides are TGTGCCAGCAGTTTCCTTGACAGGGGGATGTCTGAAGCTTTCTTT.

This clone was detected ten times or more. This chain uses TRBV20-1 with TRBJ2-2; possible D gene TRBD2, 7 bases. The CDR3 is made up of 17 amino acids. Germline-derived CDR1 and CDR2 are DFQATT and SNEGSKA (reference sequence). Trimming left V 0 bases short and J 0 bases short, with 14 bases between. The DNA for the CDR3 is TGCAGTGCTAGAGATTTGATGCGGGGGCCGAACACCGGGGAGCTGTTTTTT. It specifies CSARDLMRGPNTGELFF.

This sequence joins TRBV6-5 and TRBJ1-1, with D tentatively TRBD1 (6 bases). Deletions cut 3 bases from V and 8 bases from J, with 16 bases between. Germline V gene lookup returns CDR1 MNHEY and CDR2 SVGAGI. The CDR3 spans 14 residues. As DNA, the CDR3 is TGTGCCAGCAGTTATAGGGGGGTAACCCCAGAAGCTTTCTTT. It specifies CASSYRGVTPEAFF.

This clone is labeled as large (0.1 to 1%). The rearrangement links TRBV6-1 to TRBJ1-2; maybe TRBD1 (5 bases). V lost 5 bases to trimming and J lost 2 bases, with 9 bases between them. Germline assignment: CDR1 MNHNS and CDR2 SASEGT. CDR3 length equals 13 residues. The DNA for the CDR3 is TGTGCCAGCAGTTCGGGACCGAACTATGGCTACACCTTC. This gives the protein CASSSGPNYGYTF.

This clone was found a few times. This sequence may be a read error, since a much larger clone differs from it by one base. The J gene is TRBJ1-2, the V gene TRBV19, with no clear D. Germline loops: CDR1 LNHDA, CDR2 SQIVND (reference sequence). V lost 6 bases to trimming and J lost 0 bases, with 17 bases between them. The CDR3 is made up of 16 amino acids. CDR3 residues: CASRDKQCEANYGYTF. Written as DNA, the CDR3 is TGTGCCAGTAGGGATAAACAGTGTGAAGCTAACTATGGCTACACCTTC.

This clone was recorded many times. This rearrangement joins TRBV2 to TRBJ1-2; 7 bases are a match to TRBD1. The V gene's germline CDR1 is SNHLY and CDR2 FYNNEI. This CDR3 region has 14 residues. V shed 3 bases, J shed 3 bases, and the junction held 4 bases outside the gene matches. The CDR3 DNA is TGTGCCAGCAGTGACCAGGGGGTGTACTATGGCTACACCTTC. Its protein is CASSDQGVYYGYTF.

A single count supports this clone. This chain uses TRBV12-3 or TRBV12-4 with TRBJ2-5; TRBD2 matches 7 bases. V lost 7 bases, J lost 1 base, and 15 bases stayed unmatched. The length of the CDR3 is 17 residues. The DNA of the CDR3 is TGTGCCAGCATTCCTCGACTAGCTGGAGCCATCCAAGAGACCCAGTACTTC. Translated, it gives CASIPRLAGAIQETQYF.

CDR3 residues: CAWSPGTRSAGELFF. DNA of the CDR3: TGTGCCTGGAGCCCCGGGACTAGGAGCGCCGGGGAGCTGTTTTTT. V is TRBV30 and J is TRBJ2-2, with TRBD2 identical over 8 bases. Losses at the gene ends were 3 bases for V and 6 bases for J; bases not matched to a gene: 9. CDR3 length: 15 residues. Germline lookup yields CDR1 GTSNPN and CDR2 SVGIG (reference sequence).

The rearrangement uses TRBV5-1 and TRBJ2-7; no clear D. With 4 bases removed from V and 3 bases from J, the gap between germline ends came to 17 bases. CDR1 and CDR2 (germline): SGHRS, YFSETQ. The CDR3 totals 15 residues. CDR3 in DNA: TGCGCCAGCAGCCCTTCAAATGGAGCATTCTACGAGCAGTACTTC. This codes for CASSPSNGAFYEQYF.

The rearrangement uses TRBV28 and TRBJ2-5; possibly TRBD1 or TRBD2 for D (6 bases each). The germline gives CDR1 MDHEN, CDR2 SYDVKM. The CDR3 covers 14 residues. Between the trimmed V and J ends, which lost 6 bases and 7 bases, there was a span of 18 bases. Here the CDR3 DNA reads TGTGCCAGCAGCCTAGGGGGGACAATCTCGACCCAGTACTTC. It yields the protein CASSLGGTISTQYF.

Sample share makes this clone medium-sized. CDR3 protein: CANEVTLPYGYTF. CDR3 nucleotides: TGTGCCAATGAAGTCACACTACCTTATGGCTACACCTTC. The chain joins TRBV6-1 to TRBJ1-2; no definite D call. Germline lookup yields CDR1 MNHNS and CDR2 SASEGT. Trimming cost V 10 bases and J 5 bases, with 17 bases left between them. This CDR3 is built from 13 residues.

This sequence joins TRBV20-1 and TRBJ2-1; 15 nucleotides match TRBD2. There are 17 residues in the CDR3. The germline V gene has CDR1 DFQATT and CDR2 SNEGSKA (reference sequence). Trimming cost V 4 bases and J 8 bases; bases outside gene matches: 12. The CDR3 DNA follows: TGCAGTGCTATAGTGGTTGGGACTAGCGGGGGGTTGTATGAGCAGTTCTTC. Amino acid sequence: CSAIVVGTSGGLYEQFF.

This clone is labeled medium-sized. J is TRBJ2-1 and V is TRBV12-3 or TRBV12-4, with D perhaps TRBD2 (5 bases). V lost 3 bases to trimming and J lost 5 bases, with 11 bases between them. This CDR3 spans 14 amino acids. As DNA, the CDR3 is TGTGCCAGCAGTTTTAAAGAGGGAAACAATGAGCAGTTCTTC. This codes for CASSFKEGNNEQFF.

The V and J genes are TRBV5-8 and TRBJ2-2; the match to TRBD2 covers 9 bases. J lost 3 bases, V lost 4 bases, and 7 bases had no gene match. The CDR3 runs 16 residues. Germline values: CDR1 SGHTS, CDR2 YDEGEE. This CDR3 is CASSNMGGRDTGELFF. Here the CDR3 DNA reads TGTGCCAGCAGCAACATGGGCGGGAGGGACACCGGGGAGCTGTTTTTT.

This clone was counted between two and nine times. The rearrangement uses TRBV28 and TRBJ2-3; D call uncertain. The germline gives CDR1 MDHEN, CDR2 SYDVKM. With 6 bases removed from V and 3 bases from J, the gap between germline ends came to 10 bases. The CDR3 spans 13 residues. CDR3 coding DNA: TGTGCCAGCAGCAGAACGCTAACAGATACGCAGTATTTT. Amino acid sequence: CASSRTLTDTQYF.

This clone was picked up a small number of times. A read error is possible here, since a much larger clone lies one base away. V and J are TRBV10-1 and TRBJ2-1; D uncertain. V lost 0 bases to trimming and J lost 8 bases, with 8 bases between them. This CDR3 has 13 residues. Germline CDR1 WNHNN, CDR2 SYGVQD (reference sequence). The chain's CDR3 is CASSESRRDEQFF. The CDR3 DNA reads TGCGCCAGCAGTGAGTCGCGGAGAGATGAGCAGTTCTTC.

J is TRBJ2-7 and V is TRBV18; D not resolved. CDR3 length equals 14 residues. Per germline, CDR1 KGHSH and CDR2 LQKENI. V lost 2 bases and J lost 3, with 11 bases in between. CDR3 sequence: CASSPAADIYEQYF. CDR3 DNA: TGTGCCAGCTCACCAGCTGCCGATATCTACGAGCAGTACTTC.

The V call is TRBV6-1, the J call TRBJ1-4; no definite D call. The CDR3 loop spans 15 amino acids. From germline, CDR1 is MNHNS and CDR2 SASEGT. The ends were cut back, 7 bases at V and 0 bases at J, with 12 bases in the middle. For the CDR3, the DNA is TGTGCCAGCAATCCAAGCCCTGCAACTAATGAAAAACTGTTTTTT. This translates into CASNPSPATNEKLFF.

This clone has ten or more counts. CDR3 nucleotides: TGTGCCAGCAGTTTCTTCTACGAGCAGTACTTC. The encoded protein is CASSFFYEQYF. The rearrangement links TRBV28 to TRBJ2-7; no definite D call. Deletions cut 3 bases from V and 3 bases from J, with 3 bases between. Germline assignment: CDR1 MDHEN and CDR2 SYDVKM. This CDR3 has 11 residues.

This clone was found a few times. The junction differs from germline at one of its ends, possibly a read error. Distinct nucleotide sequences in the sample also encode this CDR3. The chain is built from TRBV12-3 or TRBV12-4 and TRBJ1-2; D remains ambiguous. The CDR3 covers 14 residues. CDR3 nucleotides: TGTGCAAGCAGTTTGGCGGGAACGAACTATGGCTACACCTTC. It specifies CASSLAGTNYGYTF.

This clone was observed a handful of times. A much larger clone is a single base away; this may be a read error. The chain couples TRBV10-2 to TRBJ2-1, with no clear D. CDR1 and CDR2 (germline): WSHSY, SAAADI. The CDR3 extends over 13 amino acids. CDR3 in amino acids: CASSEQTFNEHFF. The CDR3 DNA reads as TGCGCCAGCAGTGAGCAGACGTTCAATGAGCATTTCTTC.

This clone was picked up one time. This chain links TRBV5-1 with TRBJ2-5, with 8 nucleotides matching TRBD2. The CDR3 length is 15 residues. The ends lost 7 bases at V and 4 bases at J; junction bases unmatched: 12. Germline V lookup: CDR1 SGHRS, CDR2 YFSETQ. The CDR3 here is CASQLPRGGGETQYF. CDR3 DNA: TGCGCCAGCCAGCTCCCCCGGGGGGGCGGAGAGACCCAGTACTTC.

The sample holds many counts of this clone. The chain joins TRBV10-3 to TRBJ1-2; D is unclear. The CDR3 totals 15 residues. The V and J ends lost 2 bases and 1 base respectively, with 11 bases between them. Germline V gene sequence: CDR1 ENHRY, CDR2 SYGVKD. The CDR3, as DNA: TGTGCCATCAGTGAGCATAAGGGTATTAACTATGGCTACACCTTC. It translates to CAISEHKGINYGYTF.

This clone was detected ten times or more. This chain links TRBV11-1 with TRBJ1-1, with D tentatively TRBD1 (6 bases). Germline V gene lookup returns CDR1 SGHAT and CDR2 FQDESV (reference sequence). This CDR3 has 16 residues. V shed 3 bases and J shed 1 base, with 15 bases lying between them. CDR3 sequence: CASSFPRGAGNTEAFF. The CDR3 coding sequence is TGTGCCAGCAGCTTTCCCAGGGGCGCGGGGAACACTGAAGCTTTCTTT.

Remarks on this clone: A clone one base away is much larger, so this may be a read error. This sequence joins TRBV5-1 and TRBJ2-1; weak D call: TRBD1 (6 bases). The CDR3 covers 14 residues. CDR1 and CDR2 (germline): SGHRS, YFSETQ. CDR3 coding DNA: TGCGCCAGCAGGGTCCGGGACACCATCAATGAGCATTTCTTC. Residues: CASRVRDTINEHFF.

This clone was recorded at least ten times. The V and J genes are TRBV11-3 and TRBJ2-2, with 8 nucleotides matching TRBD2. The CDR3 spans 14 residues. The ends lost 5 bases at V and 4 bases at J; junction bases unmatched: 3. Germline assignment: CDR1 SGHNT and CDR2 YENEEA. The DNA for the CDR3 is TGTGCCAGCAGCCCCAGCGGGGGCACCGGGGAGCTGTTTTTT. Translation: CASSPSGGTGELFF.

This clone appeared a few times. J is TRBJ2-5 and V is TRBV19, with TRBD1 matching 9 bases. This CDR3 has 12 amino acids. V lost 6 bases and J lost 9; bases outside the gene matches: 5. Germline assignment: CDR1 LNHDA and CDR2 SQIVND (reference sequence). CDR3 amino acids: CASSTGGEAQYF. The DNA of the CDR3 is TGTGCCAGTAGCACAGGGGGCGAGGCCCAGTACTTC.